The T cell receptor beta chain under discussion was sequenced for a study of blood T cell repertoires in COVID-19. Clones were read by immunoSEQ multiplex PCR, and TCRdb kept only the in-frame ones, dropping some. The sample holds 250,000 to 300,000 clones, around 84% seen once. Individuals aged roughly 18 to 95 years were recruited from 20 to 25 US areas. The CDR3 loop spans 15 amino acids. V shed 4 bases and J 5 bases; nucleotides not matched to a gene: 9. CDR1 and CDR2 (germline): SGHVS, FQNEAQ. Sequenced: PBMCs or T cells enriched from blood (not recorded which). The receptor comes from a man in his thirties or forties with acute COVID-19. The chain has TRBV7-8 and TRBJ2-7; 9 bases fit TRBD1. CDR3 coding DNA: TGTGCCAGCAGCTACCCGGGACAGGGAACTCACGAGCAGTACGTC. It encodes CASSYPGQGTHEQYV.